The TCR beta chain under discussion was sequenced for a study of T cells in localized non-small cell lung cancer. Study-wide results and limits: With higher T cell density in blood came longer overall survival. The appearance of a median about 60 of the top 100 tumor clones was seen in adjacent lung.

Here immunoSEQ multiplex PCR was the method, and the copy in TCRdb shows in-frame clones only, minus some. The sample includes 35,000 to 40,000 clones, almost 85% of them seen just once. For this clone: Its specificity is not known.

V was clipped by 3 bases and J by 4 bases; unmatched bases: 4. Germline V gene sequence: CDR1 MNHNS, CDR2 SASEGT. The CDR3 is made up of 14 amino acids. The TCR comes from a male donor at least 60 years old with stage III squamous cell lung carcinoma. The sequenced sample was peripheral blood, obtained before any cancer treatment. The chain employs TRBV6-1 and TRBJ2-5, with 8 bases aligning to TRBD1. The DNA for the CDR3 is TGTGCCAGCAGTGATCCCAGGGGGCCAGAGACCCAGTACTTC. Its translation is CASSDPRGPETQYF.